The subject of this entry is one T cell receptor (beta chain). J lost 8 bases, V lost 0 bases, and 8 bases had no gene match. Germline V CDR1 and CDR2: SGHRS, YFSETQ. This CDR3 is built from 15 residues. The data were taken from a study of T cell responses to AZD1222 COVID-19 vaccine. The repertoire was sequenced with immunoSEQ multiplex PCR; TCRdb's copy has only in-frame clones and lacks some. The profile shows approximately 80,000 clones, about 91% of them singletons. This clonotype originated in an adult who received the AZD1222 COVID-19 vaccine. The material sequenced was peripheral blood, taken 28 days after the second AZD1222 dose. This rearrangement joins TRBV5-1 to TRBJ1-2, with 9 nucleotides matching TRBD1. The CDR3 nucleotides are TGCGCCAGCAGCTTGGCCGTCGGGACAGGGCTCGGCTACACCTTC. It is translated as CASSLAVGTGLGYTF.